One and the same sample provided the 18 T cell receptor beta chains below, sequenced in a study of CD8 T cells in Susac syndrome. Reverse transcription of about 0.5 to 1 ug RNA was carried out with random hexamers. One entry per CDR3 protein results from TCRdb running MiXCR on the immunoSEQ multiplex PCR reads. The sample yields roughly 120,000 distinct CDR3 sequences, about 92% seen once. The sample taken for sequencing was CD4+ T cells from PBMCs. These receptors were obtained from a human donor with multiple sclerosis.

V is TRBV30 and J is TRBJ1-5, with D perhaps TRBD1 (5 bases). V shed 4 bases and J shed 7 bases, with 14 bases lying between them. The CDR3 is 13 amino acids. Germline loops: CDR1 GTSNPN, CDR2 SVGIG (reference sequence). The CDR3 protein is CAWTFGGGQPQHF. CDR3 bases: TGTGCCTGGACCTTCGGGGGAGGACAGCCCCAGCATTTT.

This chain connects TRBV7-9 to TRBJ1-1; D is unclear. The CDR3 consists of 15 residues. Trimming took 0 bases from V and 0 from J, leaving 8 bases between them. Germline V CDR1 and CDR2: SEHNR, FQNEAQ (reference sequence). The CDR3 protein is CASSLARPVNTEAFF. In DNA form, the CDR3 reads TGTGCCAGCAGCTTAGCGCGACCCGTGAACACTGAAGCTTTCTTT.

The chain couples TRBV29-1 to TRBJ1-1; TRBD1 is a possible D gene (5 bases). Germline assignment: CDR1 SQVTM and CDR2 ANQGSEA. CDR3 length: 14 amino acids. Trimming took 1 base from V and 1 from J, leaving 10 bases between them. The CDR3 region has the DNA TGCAGCGTTGAAGGAGGGGCCGAGAACACTGAAGCTTTCTTT. Its protein is CSVEGGAENTEAFF.

The chain has TRBV18 and TRBJ1-1, with D possibly TRBD1 on 5 matching bases. Germline-derived CDR1 and CDR2 are KGHSH and LQKENI. Trimming removed 3 bases at V and 2 bases at J, with 10 bases between. This CDR3 contains 14 residues. The chain's CDR3 is CASSPGGINTEAFF. CDR3 nucleotides: TGTGCCAGCTCACCCGGGGGGATTAACACTGAAGCTTTCTTT.

This chain joins TRBV28 and TRBJ2-5; D assignment may be TRBD1 or TRBD2 (5 bases each). The germline CDR1 and CDR2 sequences are MDHEN and SYDVKM. This CDR3 spans 15 amino acids. Trimming stripped 7 bases from V and 1 base from J, with 16 bases between. The CDR3 nucleotides are TGTGCCAGCAAAATCCGGGGTCAGGGCCAAGAGACCCAGTACTTC. Protein: CASKIRGQGQETQYF.

The chain is built from TRBV28 and TRBJ1-1, with D unresolved. The CDR3 is 14 residues long. V lost 5 bases and J 1 base, leaving 11 bases between the germline ends. Germline V lookup: CDR1 MDHEN, CDR2 SYDVKM. The CDR3 sequence is CASSRGRRNTEAFF. The CDR3 region has the DNA TGTGCCAGCAGTAGAGGGCGGAGGAACACTGAAGCTTTCTTT.

This clonotype has just a few counts. The chain joins TRBV12-3 or TRBV12-4 to TRBJ2-5; maybe TRBD2 (6 bases). Trimming took off 6 bases at V and 4 bases at J, with 21 bases between the two ends. This CDR3 contains 16 residues. CDR3 region: CASSLSSGAGGETQYF. CDR3 DNA sequence: TGTGCCAGCAGCCTAAGTTCGGGAGCGGGCGGAGAGACCCAGTACTTC.

This chain uses TRBV18 with TRBJ2-3, with D perhaps assigned TRBD1 or TRBD2 (5 bases each). The V and J ends lost 4 bases and 2 bases respectively, with 13 bases between them. CDR1 KGHSH and CDR2 LQKENI come from the germline V gene. The CDR3 extends over 15 amino acids. The chain's CDR3 is CASSLTFGTTDTQYF. CDR3 coding DNA: TGTGCCAGCTCACTGACTTTTGGGACCACAGATACGCAGTATTTT.

V usage is TRBV3-1 and J usage is TRBJ1-2; the D gene is possibly TRBD1 (5 bases). The length of the CDR3 is 12 residues. V was clipped by 2 bases and J by 6 bases, with 7 bases between them. CDR1 is LGHDT and CDR2 is YNNKEL in the germline V gene (reference sequence). The CDR3 reads CASSQSGNGYTF. CDR3 in DNA: TGTGCCAGCAGCCAATCAGGGAATGGCTACACCTTC.

This chain connects TRBV6-6 to TRBJ1-1; D is undetermined. CDR1 MNHNY and CDR2 SVGAGI come from the germline V gene (reference sequence). This CDR3 region has 13 residues. The germline V and J ends were trimmed by 8 bases and 1 base, with 11 bases remaining between them. The CDR3, as DNA: TGTGCCAGCGGGCGTGTCACGAACACTGAAGCTTTCTTT. Protein sequence: CASGRVTNTEAFF.

The rearrangement links TRBV4-2 to TRBJ1-4, with D maybe TRBD1 (6 bases). The CDR3 is 15 amino acids. From germline, CDR1 is LGHNA and CDR2 YNFKEQ. V was cut by 0 bases and J by 7 bases, with 12 bases left in between. Written as DNA, the CDR3 is TGTGCCAGCAGCCAAGAGGGGGCCCTGGGTGAAAAACTGTTTTTT. Translation: CASSQEGALGEKLFF.

The J gene is TRBJ2-5, the V gene TRBV5-1, with D unresolved. Trimming took off 1 base at V and 2 bases at J, with 6 bases between the two ends. The CDR3 spans 13 residues. In germline, CDR1 is SGHRS, CDR2 YFSETQ. CDR3 in DNA: TGCGCCAGCAGCTTGTATCAACAAGAGACCCAGTACTTC. Its translation: CASSLYQQETQYF.

This clonotype has a single count. In DNA form, the CDR3 reads TGTGCCAGCAGCCAATGGGCTAATGAAAAACTGTTTTTT. Its protein product is CASSQWANEKLFF. The chain is built from TRBV14 and TRBJ1-4; D is ambiguous. Per the germline V gene, CDR1 is SGHDN and CDR2 is FVKESK. The CDR3 sequence is 13 residues long. V was shortened by 2 bases and J by 3 bases, with 4 bases between the two germline ends.

J is TRBJ2-7 and V is TRBV7-9; 8 bases match TRBD1. Germline V lookup: CDR1 SEHNR, CDR2 FQNEAQ (reference sequence). Trimming took 2 bases from V and 5 from J; bases not matched to a gene: 8. The CDR3 sequence is 15 residues long. CDR3 amino acids: CASSLPLTGAHEQYF. The CDR3 bases are TGTGCCAGCAGCTTACCTCTGACAGGGGCCCACGAGCAGTACTTC.

This chain uses TRBV6-5 with TRBJ2-7, with a weak D call TRBD2 (6 bases). This CDR3 contains 11 residues. Germline V gene data show CDR1 as MNHEY and CDR2 as SVGAGI. Between the trimmed V and J ends, which lost 9 bases and 5 bases, there was a span of 11 bases. CDR3 in amino acids: CARPPGDEQYF. The CDR3 DNA sequence: TGTGCCAGGCCCCCGGGGGACGAGCAGTACTTC.

V is TRBV3-1 and J is TRBJ2-4; no reliable D call. V shed 0 bases and J shed 0 bases, with 9 bases lying between them. Germline V gene lookup returns CDR1 LGHDT and CDR2 YNNKEL (reference sequence). The CDR3 runs to 16 residues. This CDR3 is CASSQEHGLAKNIQYF. The CDR3 bases are TGTGCCAGCAGCCAAGAACACGGTCTAGCCAAAAACATTCAGTACTTC.

V usage is TRBV6-6 and J usage is TRBJ1-1; no clear D gene. Germline CDR1 and CDR2: MNHNY and SVGAGI (reference sequence). This CDR3 spans 14 amino acids. The V and J ends lost 2 bases and 0 bases respectively, with 7 bases between them. The CDR3 coding sequence is TGTGCCAGCAGTTACGGGGTCATGAACACTGAAGCTTTCTTT. It yields the protein CASSYGVMNTEAFF.

The V gene is TRBV7-9, the J gene TRBJ1-2; D uncertain. Germline CDR1 SEHNR, CDR2 FQNEAQ (reference sequence). Trimming cost V 7 bases and J 0 bases, with 6 bases left between them. This CDR3 has 12 residues. The CDR3 nucleotides read TGTGCCAGCAACAGTCCTAACTATGGCTACACCTTC. It yields the protein CASNSPNYGYTF.